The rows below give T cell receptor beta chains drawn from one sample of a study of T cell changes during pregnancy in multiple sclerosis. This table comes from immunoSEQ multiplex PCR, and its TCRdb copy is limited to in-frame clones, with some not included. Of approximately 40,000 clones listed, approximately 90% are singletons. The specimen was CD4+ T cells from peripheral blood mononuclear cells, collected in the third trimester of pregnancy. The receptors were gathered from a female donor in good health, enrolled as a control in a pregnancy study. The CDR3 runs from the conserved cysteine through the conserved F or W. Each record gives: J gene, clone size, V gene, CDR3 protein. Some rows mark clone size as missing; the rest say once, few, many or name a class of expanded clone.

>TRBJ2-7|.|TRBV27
CASSRSGSPLQQYF
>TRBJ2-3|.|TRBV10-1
CASSMGHVTDTQYF
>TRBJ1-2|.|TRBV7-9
CASSLEGVANYGYTF
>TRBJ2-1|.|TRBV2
CASSEQGPPHNEQFF
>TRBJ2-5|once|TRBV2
CASSAEGLETQYF
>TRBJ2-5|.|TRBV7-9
CASSLWGRNPQETQYF
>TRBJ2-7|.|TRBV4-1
CASSQSPRTVPSYEQYF
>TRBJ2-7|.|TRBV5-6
CASSFQGSHEQYF
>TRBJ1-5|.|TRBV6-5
CASSHRNQPQHF
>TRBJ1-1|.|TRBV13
CASSLGQRGTEAFF
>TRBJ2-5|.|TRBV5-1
CASSSGQMETQYF
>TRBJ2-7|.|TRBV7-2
CASSIHKQGLEQYF
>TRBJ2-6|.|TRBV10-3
CAISDSDSFSGANVLTF
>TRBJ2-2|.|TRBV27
CASSLIGYTGELFF
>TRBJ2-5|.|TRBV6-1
CASRGDRETQYF
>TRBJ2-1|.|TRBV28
CASRRNNEQFF
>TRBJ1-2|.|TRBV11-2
CASSLDQGSYGYTF
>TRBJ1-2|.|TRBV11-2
CASSLEATVYGYTF
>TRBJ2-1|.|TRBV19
CASSIGGRSGNEQFF
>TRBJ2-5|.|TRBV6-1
CASSDPLAEETQYF
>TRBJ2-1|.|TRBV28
CASSYQRVREQFF
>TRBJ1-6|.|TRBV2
CASSDSSPLHF
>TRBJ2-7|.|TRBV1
CTSSQEISGGQFYEQYF
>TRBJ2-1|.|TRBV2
CASSGLAVNNEQFF
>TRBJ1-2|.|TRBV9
CASSPTGLVGYTF
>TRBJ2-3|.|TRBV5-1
CASSLGATSGSTDTQYF
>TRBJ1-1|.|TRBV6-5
CASSFRQGMNTEAFF
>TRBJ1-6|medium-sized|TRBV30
CAWSWGQGNSPLHF
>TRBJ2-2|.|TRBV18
CASSPRPNTGELFF
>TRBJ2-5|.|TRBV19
CASSSQGGQETQYF
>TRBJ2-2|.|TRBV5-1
CASSSHQQGPGELFF
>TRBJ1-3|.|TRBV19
CASSVQGGNTIYF
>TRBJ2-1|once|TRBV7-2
CASRFSGATYNEQFF
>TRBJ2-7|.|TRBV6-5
CASSVSSGAYEQYF
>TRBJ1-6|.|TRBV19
CASSIGSSYNSPLHF
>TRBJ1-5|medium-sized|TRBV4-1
CASSQGGGSEPQHF